Described below is a single T cell receptor beta chain sequence and its context. Its antigen is not identified. The assay was run at survey level. Repertoires were generated with immunoSEQ multiplex PCR, while TCRdb's copy carries only in-frame clones and drops some. The table records roughly 40,000 clones, 80% to 90% of them present only once. This CDR3 is built from 14 residues. V lost 0 bases to trimming and J lost 3 bases, with 10 bases between them. Germline assignment: CDR1 SGHRS and CDR2 YFSETQ. This record belongs to a study of STAT5B mutations in CD4+ large granular lymphocyte leukemia. The study's findings and limits: TRBV06-family usage was enriched in top patient clones (8/27) versus controls (2/35).

V and J are TRBV5-1 and TRBJ2-7; D is undetermined. The specimen was CD4+ T cells from blood buffy coats. This TCR came from a human donor in good health. The CDR3 bases are TGCGCCAGCAGCTTGGCCAAGGGCAGCTACGAGCAGTACTTC. Translating gives CASSLAKGSYEQYF.